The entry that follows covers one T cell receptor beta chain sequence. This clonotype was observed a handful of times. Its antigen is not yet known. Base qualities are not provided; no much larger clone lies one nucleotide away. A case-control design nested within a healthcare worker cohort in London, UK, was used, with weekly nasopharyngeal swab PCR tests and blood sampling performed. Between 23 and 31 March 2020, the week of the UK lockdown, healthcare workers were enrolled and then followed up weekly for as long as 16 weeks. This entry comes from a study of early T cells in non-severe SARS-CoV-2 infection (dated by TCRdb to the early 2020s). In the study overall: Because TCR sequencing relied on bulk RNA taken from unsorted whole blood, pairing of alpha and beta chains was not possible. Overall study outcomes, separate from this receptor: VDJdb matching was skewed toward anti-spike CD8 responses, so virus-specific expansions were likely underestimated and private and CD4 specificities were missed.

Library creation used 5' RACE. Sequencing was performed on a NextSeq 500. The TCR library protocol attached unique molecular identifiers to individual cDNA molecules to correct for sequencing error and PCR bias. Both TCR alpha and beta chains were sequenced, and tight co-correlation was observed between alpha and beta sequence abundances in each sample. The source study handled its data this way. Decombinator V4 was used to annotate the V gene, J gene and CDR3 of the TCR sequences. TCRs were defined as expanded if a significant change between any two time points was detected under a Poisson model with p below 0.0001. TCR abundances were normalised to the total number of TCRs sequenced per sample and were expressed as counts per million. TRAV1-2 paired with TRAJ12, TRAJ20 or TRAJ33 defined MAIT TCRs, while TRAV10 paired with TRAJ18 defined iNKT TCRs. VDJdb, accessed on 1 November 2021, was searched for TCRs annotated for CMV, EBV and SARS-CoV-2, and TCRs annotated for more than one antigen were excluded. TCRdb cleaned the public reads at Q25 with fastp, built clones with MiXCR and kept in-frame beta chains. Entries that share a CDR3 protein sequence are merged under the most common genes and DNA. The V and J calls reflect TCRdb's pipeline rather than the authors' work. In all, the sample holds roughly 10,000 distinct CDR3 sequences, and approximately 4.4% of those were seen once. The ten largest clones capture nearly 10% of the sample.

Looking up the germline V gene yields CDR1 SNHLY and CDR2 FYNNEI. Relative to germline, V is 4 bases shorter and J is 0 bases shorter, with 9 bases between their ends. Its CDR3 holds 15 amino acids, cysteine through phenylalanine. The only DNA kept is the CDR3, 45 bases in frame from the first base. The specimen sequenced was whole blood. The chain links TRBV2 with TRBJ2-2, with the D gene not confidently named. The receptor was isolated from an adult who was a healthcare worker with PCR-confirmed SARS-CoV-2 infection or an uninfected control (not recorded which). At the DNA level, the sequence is TGTGCCAGCAGTGGGATAGTCGCGAACACCGGGGAGCTGTTTTTT. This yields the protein CASSGIVANTGELFF.